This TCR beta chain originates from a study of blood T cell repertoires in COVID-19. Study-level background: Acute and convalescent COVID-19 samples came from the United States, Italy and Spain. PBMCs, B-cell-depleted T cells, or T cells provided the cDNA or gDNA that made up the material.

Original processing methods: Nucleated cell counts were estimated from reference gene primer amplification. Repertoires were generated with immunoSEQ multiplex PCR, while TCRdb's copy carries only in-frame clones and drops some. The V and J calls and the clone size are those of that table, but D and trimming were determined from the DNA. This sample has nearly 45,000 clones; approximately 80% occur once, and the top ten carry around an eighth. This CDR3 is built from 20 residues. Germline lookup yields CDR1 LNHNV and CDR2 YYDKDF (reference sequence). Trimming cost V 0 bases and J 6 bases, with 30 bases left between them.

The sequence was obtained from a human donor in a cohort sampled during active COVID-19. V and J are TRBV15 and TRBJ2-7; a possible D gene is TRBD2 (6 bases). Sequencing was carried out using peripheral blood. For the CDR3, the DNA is TGTGCCACCAGCAGAGATGTTGGGAGTAGCGCGAGGGCGGGGACCTCCGAGCAGTACTTC. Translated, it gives CATSRDVGSSARAGTSEQYF.